This record looks at one TCR beta chain sequence and its context. The sample is drawn from a study of blood T cell repertoires in COVID-19. Study details: Acute and convalescent COVID-19 specimens originated in the United States, Italy and Spain. Nucleic acid was either cDNA or gDNA, and it came from T cells, B-cell-depleted T cells, or PBMCs.

In the original analysis: Scientists estimated how many nucleated cells there were by amplifying reference gene primers. Sequencing used immunoSEQ multiplex PCR; TCRdb keeps in-frame clones, though not all of them. For V, J and clone size, that table is used; D and trimming come from the DNA. The sample carries 250,000 to 350,000 clones, 70% to 90% recorded once. The CDR3 covers 15 residues. Germline V lookup: CDR1 MNHEY, CDR2 SVGEGT. V shed 4 bases and J shed 0 bases, with 13 bases lying between them. The chain has TRBV6-2 or TRBV6-3 and TRBJ2-7; TRBD1 is a possible D gene (5 bases). The sequencing input was peripheral blood. The clonotype comes from a woman between 45 and 65 years old with COVID-19, enrolled during active disease. CDR3 nucleotides: TGTGCCAGCAGTTCTCAGGGTGGAAGCTCCTACGAGCAGTACTTC. It is translated as CASSSQGGSSYEQYF.